This T cell receptor (beta chain) was captured by sequencing in a study of control samples from healthy donors and cancer patients. Libraries were prepared by immunoSEQ multiplex PCR; TCRdb keeps only in-frame clonotypes and omits some of them. The data show roughly 120,000 clones, around 89% seen once. This CDR3 has 13 amino acids. V shed 2 bases and J shed 4 bases, with 7 bases lying between them. The germline gives CDR1 SGHRS, CDR2 YFSETQ. What was sequenced was blood. This receptor was taken from a man aged 50 to 59 in good health. V usage is TRBV5-1 and J usage is TRBJ1-3; possibly TRBD1 for D (5 bases). CDR3 DNA sequence: TGCGCCAGCAGCTTCGAGGGGGGAAACACCATATATTTT. This gives the protein CASSFEGGNTIYF.